Listed here are 3 T cell receptor beta chains from one sample, sequenced in a study of blood T cell repertoires in COVID-19 (dated by TCRdb to 2020 to 2022). Library preparation employed the immunoSEQ multiplex PCR assay. What TCRdb holds here is the immuneACCESS table cut down to in-frame rearrangements. Part of the clones is not present; checked against another copy, under half of the missing clones reflect an unresolved V gene, and the others are unexplained. The sample table shows tens of thousands of clones, and 85% to 90% are seen once. The top ten clones comprise 20% to 30% of the sample. Sequencing used peripheral blood. The receptor source for this set is a man aged 50 or older with active or convalescent COVID-19.

This sequence joins TRBV10-3 and TRBJ2-7, with no clear D. The CDR3 extends over 13 amino acids. Germline assignment: CDR1 ENHRY and CDR2 SYGVKD. With 10 bases removed from V and 2 bases from J, the gap between germline ends came to 15 bases. CDR3 nucleotides: TGTGCCACCGAGCCGGGTGGAACCTACGAGCAGTACTTC. It specifies CATEPGGTYEQYF.

V and J are TRBV18 and TRBJ2-3; D is uncertain. Trimming cost V 3 bases and J 5 bases, with 12 bases left between them. The CDR3 extends over 14 amino acids. Germline CDR1 is KGHSH and CDR2 is LQKENI. DNA of the CDR3: TGTGCCAGCTCACCTCCTCAGGTGGTAGATACGCAGTATTTT. Translation gives CASSPPQVVDTQYF.

V gene TRBV27 combines with J gene TRBJ2-7; 11 bases fit TRBD1. This CDR3 is 14 amino acids long. V trimming: 5 bases; J trimming: 5 bases; junction bases outside the gene matches: 5. Germline CDR1 is MNHEY and CDR2 is SMNVEV (reference sequence). The CDR3 sequence: CASSPGTGGHEQYF. The CDR3 DNA reads as TGTGCCAGCAGTCCCGGGACAGGGGGACACGAGCAGTACTTC.